This passage covers 8 T cell receptor beta chains from one sample sequenced in a study of cytomegalovirus exposure and HLA in healthy donors. The data were produced by immunoSEQ multiplex PCR, yet TCRdb's version contains in-frame clones alone and is incomplete. Of 210,000 or so clones in the sample, almost 90% were seen once. The material sequenced was PBMCs. These receptors were collected from a woman under 30 in good health and CMV-seronegative.

This clone was recorded a few times. The chain carries TRBV7-3 and TRBJ2-2; 9 nucleotides align to TRBD1. The germline CDR1 and CDR2 sequences are SGHTA and FQGTGA. The length of the CDR3 is 16 residues. V trimming: 2 bases; J trimming: 3 bases; junction bases outside the gene matches: 4. CDR3 amino acids: CASSLEQGAHTGELFF. The CDR3 DNA sequence: TGTGCCAGCAGCTTAGAACAGGGGGCCCACACCGGGGAGCTGTTTTTT.

This chain links TRBV7-2 with TRBJ2-5, with 10 bases that match TRBD2. This CDR3 region has 15 residues. Germline lookup yields CDR1 SGHTA and CDR2 FQGNSA. The V and J ends lost 6 bases and 5 bases, in that order; junction bases with no gene match: 9. This chain's CDR3 is CASSLAGVGWETQYF. CDR3 coding DNA: TGTGCCAGCAGTCTAGCGGGAGTGGGCTGGGAGACCCAGTACTTC.

The chain joins TRBV19 to TRBJ2-1, with a tentative D call TRBD1 (7 bases). This CDR3 comprises 18 residues. Between the trimmed V and J ends, which lost 2 bases and 4 bases, there was a span of 21 bases. Germline CDR1 is LNHDA and CDR2 is SQIVND (reference sequence). CDR3 in amino acids: CASSITHTGQGGYNEQFF. The DNA of the CDR3 is TGTGCCAGTAGTATAACCCACACAGGTCAGGGGGGTTACAATGAGCAGTTCTTC.

The J gene is TRBJ2-1, the V gene TRBV27; 10 bases are a match to TRBD1. The CDR3 consists of 12 residues. J lost 15 bases, V lost 10 bases, and 12 bases had no gene match. Germline V gene lookup returns CDR1 MNHEY and CDR2 SMNVEV (reference sequence). In DNA form, the CDR3 reads TGTGCCACCGGGGACAGGGGATTGAAATTGTTCTTC. As protein: CATGDRGLKLFF.

The chain employs TRBV11-3 and TRBJ2-2; D unclear. The V end lost 4 bases, the J end lost 8 bases, and 14 bases lay between the germline ends. This CDR3 contains 14 residues. Germline loops: CDR1 SGHNT, CDR2 YENEEA. The DNA of the CDR3 is TGTGCCAGCAGCTCACGAGCCGAACCTGGGGAGCTGTTTTTT. Protein product: CASSSRAEPGELFF.

The chain joins TRBV29-1 to TRBJ1-1; the match to TRBD1 covers 7 bases. CDR3 length equals 13 residues. Germline V gene data show CDR1 as SQVTM and CDR2 as ANQGSEA. V trimming: 5 bases; J trimming: 0 bases; junction bases outside the gene matches: 3. The DNA of the CDR3 is TGCAGCGTTTTACAGGGGATGAACACTGAAGCTTTCTTT. It encodes CSVLQGMNTEAFF.

This clone was picked up one time. The chain uses TRBV9 and TRBJ1-2, with 8 bases fitting TRBD1. The CDR3 loop spans 15 amino acids. Germline lookup yields CDR1 SGDLS and CDR2 YYNGEE. The V and J ends lost 3 bases and 3 bases, in that order; junction bases with no gene match: 7. The CDR3 DNA is TGTGCCAGCAGCGCAGAACCGACAGGGGACTATGGCTACACCTTC. Protein product: CASSAEPTGDYGYTF.

The CDR3 loop is CASSETYNYGYTF. Here the CDR3 DNA reads TGTGCCAGCAGTGAGACTTACAACTATGGCTACACCTTC. The J gene is TRBJ1-2, the V gene TRBV27, with D unclear. Trimming took 5 bases from V and 2 from J, leaving 9 bases between them. Germline V gene lookup returns CDR1 MNHEY and CDR2 SMNVEV (reference sequence). The CDR3 sequence is 13 residues long.